The rows below give T cell receptor beta chains drawn from one sample of a study of T cells in Graves' hyperthyroidism and ophthalmopathy. TCRdb analysed the multiplex PCR reads with MiXCR anew, one entry per CDR3 protein. Among roughly 570,000 distinct CDR3 sequences listed, 40% to 55% were seen once. Sequenced: peripheral blood or thyroid tissue (not recorded which). The receptor source for this set is an adult woman with Graves' disease, either hyperthyroidism or ophthalmopathy (not recorded which). The CDR3 runs from the conserved cysteine through the conserved F or W. Fields, in order: J gene, D gene, clone size, V gene, CDR3 protein, CDR3 DNA. D genes are given only for firm matches. Rows give clone size only sometimes, using once, few, many, or a class for an expanded clone.

TRBJ2-7 | TRBD2 | few | TRBV5-1 | CASSSYLAGPTYISYEQYF | TGCGCCAGCAGCTCCTATCTAGCGGGCCCGACATATATCTCCTACGAGCAGTACTTC
TRBJ1-2 | - | many | TRBV20-1 | CSASSGGSGYTF | TGCAGTGCTAGTTCGGGGGGAAGCGGCTACACCTTC
TRBJ1-2 | TRBD1 | - | TRBV7-2 | CASSRATGGGGYTF | TGTGCCAGCAGCCGCGCGACAGGGGGTGGGGGCTACACCTTC
TRBJ2-7 | - | many | TRBV19 | CANSLGISYEQYF | TGTGCCAATAGCCTGGGAATCTCCTACGAGCAGTACTTC
TRBJ2-7 | - | many | TRBV7-9 | CASSLTTGSYEQYF | TGTGCCAGCAGCTTAACGACAGGATCCTACGAGCAGTACTTC
TRBJ2-7 | - | many | TRBV13 | CASTTSANEQYF | TGTGCCAGCACCACCTCGGCGAACGAGCAGTACTTC
TRBJ1-5 | - | many | TRBV12-3/TRBV12-4 | CASRQFNQPQHF | TGTGCCAGCCGACAGTTCAATCAGCCCCAGCATTTT
TRBJ1-2 | TRBD1 | - | TRBV2 | CASSAGGYGYTF | TGTGCCAGCAGCGCAGGGGGGTATGGCTACACCTTC
TRBJ1-5 | - | - | TRBV30 | CAWSEINSNQPQHF | TGTGCCTGGAGTGAGATTAATAGCAATCAGCCCCAGCATTTT
TRBJ1-2 | - | - | TRBV10-3 | CAITPGNTF | TGTGCCATCACTCCTGGAAACACCTTC
TRBJ1-2 | TRBD1 | many | TRBV7-9 | CASSRDRRNPYGYTF | TGTGCCAGCAGCCGGGACAGGAGAAACCCCTATGGCTACACCTTC
TRBJ1-2 | TRBD1 | many | TRBV7-9 | CASSFGLGQVGYTF | TGTGCCAGCAGCTTCGGACTCGGACAGGTCGGCTACACCTTC
TRBJ1-5 | TRBD1 | - | TRBV15 | CATSRDLADRDGPQHF | TGTGCCACCAGCAGAGATCTAGCGGACAGGGATGGGCCCCAGCATTTT
TRBJ2-7 | - | many | TRBV5-1 | CASSLTGLSYEQYF | TGCGCCAGCAGCTTGACGGGCCTCAGCTACGAGCAGTACTTC
TRBJ2-7 | - | - | TRBV10-3 | CAISDPLRAIASYEQYF | TGTGCCATCAGTGATCCTCTGAGGGCGATTGCCTCCTACGAGCAGTACTTC
TRBJ2-5 | - | - | TRBV11-2 | CASSLGHGTQYF | TGTGCCAGCAGCTTAGGTCACGGGACCCAGTACTTC
TRBJ1-5 | - | - | TRBV5-1 | CASRVAGGQETQHF | TGCGCCAGCAGGGTAGCGGGAGGTCAAGAGACCCAGCATTTT
TRBJ2-5 | - | many | TRBV7-9 | CASSSPRDSETQYF | TGTGCCAGCAGCTCCCCGAGGGATTCGGAGACCCAGTACTTC
TRBJ1-3 | - | many | TRBV7-9 | CASSRRDKVETIYF | TGTGCCAGCAGCCGCCGGGACAAAGTAGAGACCATATATTTT
TRBJ1-1 | - | - | TRBV7-8 | CASSLEIVGGTEAFF | TGTGCCAGCAGCTTAGAGATCGTCGGGGGCACTGAAGCTTTCTTT
TRBJ2-7 | - | many | TRBV3-1 | CASGGRKSYEQYF | TGTGCCAGCGGTGGGCGGAAGTCCTACGAGCAGTACTTC
TRBJ1-3 | - | - | TRBV11-2 | CASSFSQPNSGNTIYF | TGTGCCAGCAGCTTTAGTCAACCGAACTCTGGAAACACCATATATTTT
TRBJ2-7 | TRBD2 | - | TRBV7-2 | CASSQGSPAGGYEQYF | TGTGCCAGCAGCCAAGGATCGCCGGCGGGAGGATACGAGCAGTACTTC
TRBJ1-5 | - | many | TRBV2 | CASSEVSVALGSNQPQHF | TGTGCCAGCAGTGAAGTGAGTGTGGCCCTCGGTAGCAATCAGCCCCAGCATTTT
TRBJ2-2 | - | few | TRBV20-1 | CSANRDNEQFF | TGCAGTGCGAACAGAGACAATGAGCAGTTTTTT
TRBJ1-2 | - | once | TRBV9 | CASSVAPGGYGYTF | TGTGCCAGCAGCGTAGCCCCCGGGGGGTATGGCTACACCTTC
TRBJ2-7 | TRBD2 | - | TRBV20-1 | CSATYPSGHEQYF | TGCAGTGCTACCTATCCTAGCGGCCACGAGCAGTACTTC
TRBJ2-5 | - | - | TRBV10-3 | CASGRGVETQYF | TGTGCCTCTGGGCGGGGAGTAGAGACCCAGTACTTC
TRBJ1-3 | - | many | TRBV19 | CASSKTAWGNTIYF | TGTGCCAGTAGTAAGACGGCCTGGGGGAACACCATATATTTT
TRBJ2-2 | - | many | TRBV4-1 | CASTPVGGNTGELFF | TGCGCCAGTACCCCCGTGGGTGGGAACACCGGGGAGCTGTTTTTT
TRBJ1-5 | - | few | TRBV2 | CASSEAERQPQHF | TGTGCCAGCAGTGAAGCGGAGCGCCAGCCCCAGCATTTT
TRBJ2-5 | TRBD1 | - | TRBV25-1 | CASISRQDRGGQETQYF | TGTGCCAGCATATCCAGGCAGGACAGGGGAGGCCAAGAGACCCAGTACTTC
TRBJ1-1 | - | - | TRBV7-6 | CASSLWTENTEAFF | TGTGCCAGCAGCTTATGGACTGAGAACACTGAAGCTTTCTTT
TRBJ1-6 | - | many | TRBV10-2 | CASSVPQGNSPLHF | TGCGCCAGCAGTGTACCCCAGGGAAATTCACCCCTCCACTTT
TRBJ1-2 | TRBD1 | many | TRBV4-1 | CASSRIPGQKRGGYTF | TGCGCCAGCAGCCGGATACCGGGACAGAAACGGGGTGGCTACACCTTC
TRBJ1-1 | - | once | TRBV7-3 | CASSLGGKGTNTEAFF | TGTGCCAGCAGCTTGGGAGGGAAGGGGACAAACACTGAAGCTTTCTTT
TRBJ1-6 | - | few | TRBV28 | CASSPPGTHNSPLHF | TGTGCCAGCAGCCCTCCCGGGACGCATAATTCACCCCTCCACTTT
TRBJ1-1 | - | - | TRBV20-1 | CSASQIAGVGTEAFF | TGCAGTGCTAGTCAAATTGCCGGGGTGGGGACTGAAGCTTTCTTT
TRBJ1-5 | - | few | TRBV6-5 | CASRARAGNQPQHF | TGTGCCAGCAGAGCCCGGGCAGGGAATCAGCCCCAGCATTTT
TRBJ1-2 | - | many | TRBV7-3 | CASSLRMGGGYTF | TGTGCCAGCAGCTTAAGGATGGGGGGCGGCTACACCTTC
TRBJ1-1 | - | - | TRBV29-1 | CSTQNAFF | TGCAGCACACAGAATGCTTTCTTT
TRBJ2-7 | - | many | TRBV6-5 | CASGQSGNSYEQYF | TGTGCCAGCGGCCAATCCGGGAACTCCTACGAGCAGTACTTC
TRBJ2-7 | - | many | TRBV5-5 | CASSRGDSYEQYF | TGTGCCAGCAGCCGTGGGGACTCCTACGAGCAGTACTTC
TRBJ2-7 | TRBD2 | - | TRBV10-2 | CASIAVGLAGGEQYF | TGCGCCAGCATCGCTGTTGGACTAGCGGGAGGCGAGCAGTACTTC
TRBJ1-5 | - | many | TRBV7-2 | CASSPGANQPQHF | TGTGCCAGCAGCCCCGGGGCCAATCAGCCCCAGCATTTT
TRBJ2-7 | TRBD1 | many | TRBV4-2 | CASSLGQGHDEQYF | TGTGCCAGCAGCCTGGGACAGGGGCACGACGAGCAGTACTTC
TRBJ1-6 | - | - | TRBV20-1 | CSARAGYNSPLHF | TGCAGTGCTAGGGCAGGGTATAATTCACCCCTCCACTTT
TRBJ1-4 | TRBD1 | - | TRBV13 | CASSVGTGGTNEKLFF | TGTGCCAGCAGCGTTGGGACAGGGGGTACTAATGAAAAACTGTTTTTT
TRBJ2-3 | - | many | TRBV2 | CASSGGTDTQYF | TGTGCCAGCAGTGGAGGCACAGATACGCAGTATTTT
TRBJ1-1 | - | - | TRBV6-5 | CASSPTYWGDTEAFF | TGTGCCAGCAGCCCGACCTATTGGGGGGACACTGAAGCTTTCTTT
TRBJ2-7 | - | many | TRBV28 | CASSFRQGYHEQYF | TGTGCCAGCAGTTTTCGGCAGGGCTACCACGAGCAGTACTTC
TRBJ2-7 | - | - | TRBV7-2 | CASSLGREAYEQYF | TGTGCCAGCAGCTTAGGCAGGGAGGCCTACGAGCAGTACTTC
TRBJ2-7 | TRBD1 | - | TRBV3-1 | CASSLQGGVYEQYF | TGTGCCAGCAGCCTACAGGGGGGAGTCTACGAGCAGTACTTC
TRBJ2-6 | - | - | TRBV11-1 | CASRASSRGYSGANVLTF | TGTGCCAGCAGGGCCAGTAGTAGGGGGTACTCTGGGGCCAACGTCCTGACTTTC
TRBJ2-7 | TRBD1 | - | TRBV2 | CASSGRTGEFHEQYF | TGTGCCAGCTCAGGAAGGACAGGAGAGTTCCACGAGCAGTACTTC
TRBJ1-5 | TRBD1 | - | TRBV15 | CATRDRAYSNQPQHF | TGTGCCACCCGGGACAGGGCGTATAGCAATCAGCCCCAGCATTTT
TRBJ2-7 | TRBD1 | many | TRBV15 | CATSTGTGAYEQYF | TGTGCCACCAGCACCGGGACAGGGGCCTACGAGCAGTACTTC
TRBJ2-7 | TRBD2 | - | TRBV28 | CASSLRSGRTLEQYF | TGTGCCAGCAGTTTACGTAGCGGGAGGACCCTCGAGCAGTACTTC